The 23 T cell receptor beta chains given below trace back to one sample, sequenced in a study of identical twins. MiXCR was run by TCRdb on the 5' RACE reads, yielding one entry per CDR3 protein. The profile covers 1.5 million to 2 million distinct CDR3 sequences, with about 31% appearing a single time and 0.27% taken by the ten largest. The sequencing sample was made of cord blood. These receptors all come from a newborn girl in good health.

The DNA for the CDR3 is TGCAGTGCAGTAGTGGGATTTTACTATGGCTACACCTTC. Protein product: CSAVVGFYYGYTF. The chain is built from TRBV20-1 and TRBJ1-2; D not certain. There are 13 residues in the CDR3. Germline values: CDR1 DFQATT, CDR2 SNEGSKA (reference sequence). Trimming took off 6 bases at V and 3 bases at J, with 14 bases between the two ends.

This clonotype was observed a few times. The V gene is TRBV18, the J gene TRBJ2-7; 9 nucleotides match TRBD1. Losses at the gene ends were 5 bases for V and 1 base for J; bases not matched to a gene: 9. The CDR3 consists of 16 residues. Germline CDR1 KGHSH, CDR2 LQKENI. The CDR3 DNA sequence: TGTGCCAGCTCAAAGACCGGGACAGGGAGTTCCTACGAGCAGTACTTC. Protein product: CASSKTGTGSSYEQYF.

This clonotype turned up a few times. The genes are TRBV10-3 and TRBJ2-1, with 7 bases that match TRBD1. V lost 3 bases to trimming and J lost 6 bases; unmatched junction nucleotides: 5. This CDR3 has 14 residues. Germline V CDR1 and CDR2: ENHRY, SYGVKD. This CDR3 reads CAISDSYRGNEQFF. In DNA form, the CDR3 reads TGTGCCATCAGTGATTCCTACAGGGGCAATGAGCAGTTCTTC.

The genes are TRBV7-9 and TRBJ2-7; 15 bases line up with TRBD2. V was pared by 5 bases and J by 1 base, with 9 bases of the junction left unmatched. The CDR3 is 18 residues long. Germline V gene sequence: CDR1 SEHNR, CDR2 FQNEAQ (reference sequence). Here the CDR3 DNA reads TGTGCCAGCAGCCCGAGGACTAGCGGGAGGGCCGGGTCCTACGAGCAGTACTTC. Translation gives CASSPRTSGRAGSYEQYF.

On this clonotype itself: Its ends do not fully match the called genes, so a read error is possible. This sequence joins TRBV20-1 and TRBJ1-6; D may be TRBD1 (5 bases). CDR3 length equals 17 residues. Germline CDR1 and CDR2: DFQATT and SNEGSKA (reference sequence). The CDR3 DNA reads TGCAGTGCTAGTGTGGGGCAGCTACACTTCGATAATTCACTCCTCCACTTT. Protein product: CSASVGQLHFDNSLLHF.

CDR3 sequence: CASSPDRIYNSPLHF. CDR3 nucleotide sequence: TGTGCCAGCAGCCCCGACAGGATCTATAATTCACCCCTCCACTTT. The rearrangement links TRBV6-5 to TRBJ1-6; D might be TRBD1 (6 bases). The CDR3 runs to 15 residues. V gave up 6 bases and J gave up 3 bases, with 12 bases separating them. Germline-derived CDR1 and CDR2 are MNHEY and SVGAGI.

In its sample, this clonotype was seen a few times. The CDR3 DNA sequence: TGCAGTGCTCCACGAACCAAGGGACTAGCGATCTACAATGAGCAGTTCTTC. Translation gives CSAPRTKGLAIYNEQFF. The V and J genes are TRBV20-1 and TRBJ2-1; 10 bases are shared with TRBD2. Germline V lookup: CDR1 DFQATT, CDR2 SNEGSKA (reference sequence). V lost 5 bases to trimming and J lost 3 bases; unmatched junction nucleotides: 13. The CDR3 is 17 residues long.

This clonotype was seen a few times. This clone may be a read error of a much larger clone one base away. This rearrangement joins TRBV6-1 to TRBJ2-7; D is unclear. Trimming left V 2 bases short and J 5 bases short, with 4 bases between. Per the germline V gene, CDR1 is MNHNS and CDR2 is SASEGT. This CDR3 is 11 amino acids long. This CDR3 is CASSEFHEQYF. CDR3 DNA: TGTGCCAGCAGTGAATTCCACGAGCAGTACTTC.

The chain couples TRBV20-1 to TRBJ2-1; 12 nucleotides line up with TRBD2. Germline V gene sequence: CDR1 DFQATT, CDR2 SNEGSKA (reference sequence). The CDR3 is 17 amino acids. The V gene end was trimmed by 2 bases and the J gene end by 1 base; junction bases not matched to a gene: 6. The CDR3 DNA reads as TGCAGTGCTAGAATAGAGACTAGCGGGGGATCCTACAATGAGCAGTTCTTC. Encoded protein: CSARIETSGGSYNEQFF.

The rearrangement joins TRBV30 to TRBJ1-1; 8 bases fit TRBD1. V gave up 4 bases and J gave up 2 bases; unmatched junction bases: 6. Germline CDR1 reads GTSNPN; CDR2 reads SVGIG (reference sequence). This CDR3 contains 14 residues. CDR3 sequence: CAWTRTGPNTEAFF. In DNA, the CDR3 is TGTGCCTGGACCAGGACAGGGCCTAACACTGAAGCTTTCTTT.

This clonotype was picked up a small number of times. CDR3 protein: CASSREGRQTQYF. DNA of the CDR3: TGTGCCAGCAGCAGGGAGGGGAGGCAGACCCAGTACTTC. The chain uses TRBV25-1 and TRBJ2-5, with 7 bases that match TRBD2. The J segment lost 6 bases and the V segment lost 6 bases, leaving 7 bases of the junction unmatched. The CDR3 is 13 amino acids. Germline V lookup: CDR1 MGHDK, CDR2 SYGVNS.

The chain recombines TRBV7-2 with TRBJ2-2; 11 nucleotides agree with TRBD2. Germline CDR1 SGHTA, CDR2 FQGNSA. V trimming: 0 bases; J trimming: 1 base; junction bases outside the gene matches: 4. The length of the CDR3 is 18 residues. The CDR3 bases are TGTGCCAGCAGCTTAGCCCGCGGACTAGCGGGGAACACCGGGGAGCTGTTTTTT. Protein product: CASSLARGLAGNTGELFF.

This clonotype was counted a few times. This chain connects TRBV25-1 to TRBJ2-5, with TRBD2 matching over 14 bases. J gave up 0 bases and V 1 base, and 7 bases lay outside the gene matches. Germline CDR1 and CDR2: MGHDK and SYGVNS. The CDR3 runs to 19 residues. The CDR3 region is CASSESRLAGGEYQETQYF. The CDR3 DNA reads TGTGCCAGCAGTGAATCGAGACTAGCGGGAGGGGAGTACCAAGAGACCCAGTACTTC.

This chain connects TRBV10-3 to TRBJ2-3, with TRBD2 identical over 9 bases. The J segment lost 1 base and the V segment lost 3 bases, leaving 5 bases of the junction unmatched. Germline assignment: CDR1 ENHRY and CDR2 SYGVKD. CDR3 length: 16 amino acids. CDR3 nucleotide sequence: TGTGCCATCAGTGACTACAAGCGGGGGGGCACAGATACGCAGTATTTT. Encoded protein: CAISDYKRGGTDTQYF.

The table lists this clonotype with a few counts. One end of the junction is discordant with germline, which a read error may explain. The chain joins TRBV4-2 to TRBJ2-5; 7 nucleotides match TRBD1. Germline V gene lookup returns CDR1 LGHNA and CDR2 YNFKEQ. The CDR3 is 13 amino acids. CDR3 loop: CASSQDRAETQYF. CDR3 nucleotides: TGTGCCAGCAGTCAAGACAGGGCAGAGACCCAGTACTTC.

This chain connects TRBV20-1 to TRBJ1-6; TRBD1 matches at 7 bases. Germline lookup yields CDR1 DFQATT and CDR2 SNEGSKA (reference sequence). Unmatched junction bases numbered 9, after V lost 0 bases and J lost 7 bases. The CDR3 has 16 residues. In nucleotides, the CDR3 is TGCAGTGCTAGAGATCCCCCCGACAGGGCGAATTCACCCCTCCACTTT. It yields the protein CSARDPPDRANSPLHF.

The rearrangement links TRBV5-1 to TRBJ1-2; possibly TRBD1 for D (5 bases). CDR3 length equals 15 residues. V was shortened by 4 bases and J by 4 bases, with 17 bases between the two germline ends. Germline V gives CDR1 SGHRS, CDR2 YFSETQ. This CDR3 reads CASSQTWGLAYGYTF. CDR3 DNA: TGCGCCAGCAGCCAGACTTGGGGACTAGCCTATGGCTACACCTTC.

The chain is built from TRBV11-2 and TRBJ2-1; 9 nucleotides line up with TRBD1. Losses at the gene ends were 7 bases for V and 7 bases for J; bases not matched to a gene: 8. The CDR3 totals 14 residues. Germline CDR1 and CDR2: SGHAT and FQNNGV. The CDR3 is CASTLGQGRNEQFF. Here the CDR3 DNA reads TGTGCCAGCACCCTCGGACAGGGGCGGAATGAGCAGTTCTTC.

This clonotype was picked up a small number of times. The chain joins TRBV5-4 to TRBJ2-3; TRBD2 agrees at 11 bases. The V segment lost 5 bases and the J segment 5 bases; nucleotides outside the gene matches: 7. The CDR3 totals 15 residues. CDR1 and CDR2 (germline): SGHNT, YYREEE (reference sequence). CDR3 sequence: CASRVAGGIVDTQYF. The CDR3 DNA follows: TGTGCCAGCAGGGTAGCGGGGGGGATCGTAGATACGCAGTATTTT.

This clonotype turned up a few times. Since a much larger clone is just one base distant, this may be a read error. This chain joins TRBV21-1 and TRBJ2-3; the table gives TRBD1 as D, unverified against the DNA. TRBV21-1 is shown as a pseudogene. The CDR3 spans 12 residues. The CDR3, as DNA: TGTGCCAGCACAGGGGTCACAGATACGCAGTATTTT. Residues: CASTGVTDTQYF.

This clonotype occurred a few times. The gene calls are TRBV27 and TRBJ2-7; tentatively, D is TRBD1 or TRBD2 (5 bases each). Trimming pared 0 bases from V and 3 bases from J, leaving 12 bases between. CDR3 length: 15 residues. The germline gives CDR1 MNHEY, CDR2 SMNVEV (reference sequence). The CDR3 DNA sequence: TGTGCCAGCAGTTTATCGTCGGGACGGATCTACGAGCAGTACTTC. Amino acid sequence: CASSLSSGRIYEQYF.

This sequence joins TRBV28 and TRBJ2-5, with D hard to call. Trimming left V 10 bases short and J 7 bases short, with 16 bases between. CDR3 length equals 12 residues. The germline CDR1 and CDR2 sequences are MDHEN and SYDVKM. The CDR3 nucleotides read TGTGCCACCAAGGTGGCCGTAGGGACCCAGTACTTC. Protein sequence: CATKVAVGTQYF.

This rearrangement joins TRBV29-1 to TRBJ2-4; maybe TRBD1 (7 bases). The end of the DNA fits TRBJ2-7 better, so the J call may be wrong. The CDR3 consists of 13 residues. Per germline, CDR1 SQVTM and CDR2 ANQGSEA. The CDR3 protein is CSVDGGGGYEQYF. The CDR3 DNA reads TGCAGCGTTGACGGAGGGGGCGGGTACGAGCAGTACTTC.